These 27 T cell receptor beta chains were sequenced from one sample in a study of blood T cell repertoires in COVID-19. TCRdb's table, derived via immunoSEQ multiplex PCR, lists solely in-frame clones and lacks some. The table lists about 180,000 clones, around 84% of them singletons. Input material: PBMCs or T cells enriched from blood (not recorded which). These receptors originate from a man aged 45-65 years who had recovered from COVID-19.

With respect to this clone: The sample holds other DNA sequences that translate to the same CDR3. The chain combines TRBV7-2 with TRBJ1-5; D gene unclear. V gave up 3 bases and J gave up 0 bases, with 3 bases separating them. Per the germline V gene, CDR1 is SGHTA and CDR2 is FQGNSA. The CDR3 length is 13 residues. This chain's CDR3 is CASSFHSNQPQHF. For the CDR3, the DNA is TGTGCCAGCAGCTTTCATAGCAATCAGCCCCAGCATTTT.

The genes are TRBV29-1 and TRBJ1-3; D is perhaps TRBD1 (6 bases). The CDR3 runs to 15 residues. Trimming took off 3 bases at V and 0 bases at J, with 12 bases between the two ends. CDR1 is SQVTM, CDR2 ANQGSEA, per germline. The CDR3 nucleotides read TGCAGCGTTGATCTGGGGGCGATCTCTGGAAACACCATATATTTT. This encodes CSVDLGAISGNTIYF.

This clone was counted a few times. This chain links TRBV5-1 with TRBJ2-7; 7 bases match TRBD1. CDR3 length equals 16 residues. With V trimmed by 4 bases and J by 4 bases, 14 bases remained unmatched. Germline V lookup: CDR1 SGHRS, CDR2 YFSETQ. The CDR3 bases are TGCGCCAGCAGCGGGTTTAACAGGGGCGCGGGTTACGAGCAGTACTTC. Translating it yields CASSGFNRGAGYEQYF.

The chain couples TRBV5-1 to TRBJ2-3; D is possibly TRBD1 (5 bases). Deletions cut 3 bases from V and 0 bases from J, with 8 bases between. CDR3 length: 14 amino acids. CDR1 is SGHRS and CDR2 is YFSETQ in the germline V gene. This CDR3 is CASSSTDSTDTQYF. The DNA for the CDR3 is TGCGCCAGCAGCTCGACAGATAGCACAGATACGCAGTATTTT.

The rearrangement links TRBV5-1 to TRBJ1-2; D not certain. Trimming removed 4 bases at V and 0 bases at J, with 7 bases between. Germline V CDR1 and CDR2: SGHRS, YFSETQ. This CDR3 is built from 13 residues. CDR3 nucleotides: TGCGCCAGCAGCCTAGAGTCTAACTATGGCTACACCTTC. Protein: CASSLESNYGYTF.

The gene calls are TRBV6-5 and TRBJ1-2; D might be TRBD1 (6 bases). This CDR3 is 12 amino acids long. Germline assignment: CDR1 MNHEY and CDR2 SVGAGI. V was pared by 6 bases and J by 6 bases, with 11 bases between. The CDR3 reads CASRIQGDGYTF. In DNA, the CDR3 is TGTGCCAGCAGGATACAGGGAGATGGCTACACCTTC.

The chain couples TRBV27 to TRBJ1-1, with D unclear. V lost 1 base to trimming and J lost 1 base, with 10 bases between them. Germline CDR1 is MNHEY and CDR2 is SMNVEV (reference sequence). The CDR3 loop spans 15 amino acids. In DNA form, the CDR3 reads TGTGCCAGCAGTTTATGGGCAGGTAGGAACACTGAAGCTTTCTTT. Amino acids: CASSLWAGRNTEAFF.

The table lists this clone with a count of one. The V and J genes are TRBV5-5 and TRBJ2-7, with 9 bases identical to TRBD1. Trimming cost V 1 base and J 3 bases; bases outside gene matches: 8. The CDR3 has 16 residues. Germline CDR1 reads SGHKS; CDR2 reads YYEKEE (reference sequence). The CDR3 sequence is CASSLSSWDRVYEQYF. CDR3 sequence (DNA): TGTGCCAGCAGCTTGTCGTCCTGGGACAGGGTCTACGAGCAGTACTTC.

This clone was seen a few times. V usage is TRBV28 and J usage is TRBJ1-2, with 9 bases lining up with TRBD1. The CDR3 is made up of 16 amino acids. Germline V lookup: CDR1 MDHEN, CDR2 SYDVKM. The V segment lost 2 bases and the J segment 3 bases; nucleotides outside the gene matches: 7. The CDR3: CASSLQGQGTYYGYTF. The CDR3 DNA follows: TGTGCCAGCAGTTTACAGGGACAGGGAACTTACTATGGCTACACCTTC.

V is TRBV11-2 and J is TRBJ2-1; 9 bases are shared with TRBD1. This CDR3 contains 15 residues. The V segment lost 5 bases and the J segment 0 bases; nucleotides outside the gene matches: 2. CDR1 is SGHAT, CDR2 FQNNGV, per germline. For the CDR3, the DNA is TGTGCCAGCAGCCCGGGACAGGGCTCCTACAATGAGCAGTTCTTC. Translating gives CASSPGQGSYNEQFF.

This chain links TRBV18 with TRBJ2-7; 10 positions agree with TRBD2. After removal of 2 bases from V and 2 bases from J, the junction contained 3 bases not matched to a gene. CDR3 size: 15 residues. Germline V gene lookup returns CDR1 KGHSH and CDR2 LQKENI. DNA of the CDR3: TGTGCCAGCTCACCAAGCGGGGGGGCCCCCTACGAGCAGTACTTC. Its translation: CASSPSGGAPYEQYF.

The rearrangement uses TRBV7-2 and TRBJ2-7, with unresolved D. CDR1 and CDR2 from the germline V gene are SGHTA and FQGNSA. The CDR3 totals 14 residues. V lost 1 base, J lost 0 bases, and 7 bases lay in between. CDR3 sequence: CASSLDRYSYEQYF. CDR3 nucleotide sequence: TGTGCCAGCAGCTTAGATAGATACTCCTACGAGCAGTACTTC.

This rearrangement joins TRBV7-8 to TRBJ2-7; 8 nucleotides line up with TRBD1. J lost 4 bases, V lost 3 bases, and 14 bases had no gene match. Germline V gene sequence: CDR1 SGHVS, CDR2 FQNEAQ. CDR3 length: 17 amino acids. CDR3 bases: TGTGCCAGCAGCTTTGGATCGGTGACAGGGGAGACTTACGAGCAGTACTTC. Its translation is CASSFGSVTGETYEQYF.

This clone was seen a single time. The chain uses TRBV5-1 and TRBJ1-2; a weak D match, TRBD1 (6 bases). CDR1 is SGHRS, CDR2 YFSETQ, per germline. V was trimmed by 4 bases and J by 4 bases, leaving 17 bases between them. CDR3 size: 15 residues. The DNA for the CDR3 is TGCGCCAGCAGCATTACAGGGCCGCAGGGCTATGGCTACACCTTC. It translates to CASSITGPQGYGYTF.

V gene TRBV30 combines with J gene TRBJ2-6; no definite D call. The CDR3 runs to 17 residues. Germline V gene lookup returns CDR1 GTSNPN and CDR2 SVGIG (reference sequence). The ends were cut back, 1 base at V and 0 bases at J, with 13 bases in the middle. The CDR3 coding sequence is TGTGCCTGGAGTGACTTTAACTCCAACTCTGGGGCCAACGTCCTGACTTTC. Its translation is CAWSDFNSNSGANVLTF.

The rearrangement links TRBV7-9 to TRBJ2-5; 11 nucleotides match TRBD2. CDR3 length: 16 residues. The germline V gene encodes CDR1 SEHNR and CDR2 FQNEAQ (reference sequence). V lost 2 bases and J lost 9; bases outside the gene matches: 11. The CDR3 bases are TGTGCCAGCAGCTTAAGTAGGGGGACTAGCGGCCCTTCCCAGTACTTC. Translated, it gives CASSLSRGTSGPSQYF.

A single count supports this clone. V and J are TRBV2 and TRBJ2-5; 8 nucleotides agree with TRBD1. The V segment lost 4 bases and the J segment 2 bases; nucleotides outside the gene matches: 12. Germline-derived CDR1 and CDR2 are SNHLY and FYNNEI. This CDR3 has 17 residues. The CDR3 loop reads CASSGTGQGGRQETQYF. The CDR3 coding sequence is TGTGCCAGCAGTGGGACAGGGCAAGGTGGTCGGCAAGAGACCCAGTACTTC.

The CDR3 sequence is CASSLTGSGANVLTF. The CDR3 bases are TGTGCCAGCAGCTTGACAGGGTCTGGGGCCAACGTCCTGACTTTC. The chain couples TRBV7-3 to TRBJ2-6; TRBD1 matches at 7 bases. V dropped 3 bases and J dropped 1; count of bases not matched to a gene: 0. CDR3 length equals 15 residues. The germline V gene encodes CDR1 SGHTA and CDR2 FQGTGA.

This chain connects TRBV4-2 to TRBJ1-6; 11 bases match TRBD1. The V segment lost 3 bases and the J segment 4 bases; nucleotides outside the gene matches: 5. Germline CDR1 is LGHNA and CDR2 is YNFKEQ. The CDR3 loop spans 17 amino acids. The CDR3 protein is CASSQFGQGAYNSPLHF. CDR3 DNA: TGTGCCAGCAGCCAGTTCGGACAGGGGGCTTATAATTCACCCCTCCACTTT.

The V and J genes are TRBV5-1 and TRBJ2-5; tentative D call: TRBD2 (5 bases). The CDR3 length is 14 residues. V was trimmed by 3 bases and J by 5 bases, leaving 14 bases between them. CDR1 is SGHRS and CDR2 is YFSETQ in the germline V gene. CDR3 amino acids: CASSSSGRSETQYF. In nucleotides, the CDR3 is TGCGCCAGCAGCTCCTCGGGAAGGTCGGAGACCCAGTACTTC.

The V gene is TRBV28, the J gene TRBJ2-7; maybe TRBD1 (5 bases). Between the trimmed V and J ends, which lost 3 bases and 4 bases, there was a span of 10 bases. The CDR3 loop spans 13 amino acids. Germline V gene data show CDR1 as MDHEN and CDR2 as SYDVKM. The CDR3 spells CASSLAGNYEQYF. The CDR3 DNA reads TGTGCCAGCAGTTTGGCAGGGAATTACGAGCAGTACTTC.

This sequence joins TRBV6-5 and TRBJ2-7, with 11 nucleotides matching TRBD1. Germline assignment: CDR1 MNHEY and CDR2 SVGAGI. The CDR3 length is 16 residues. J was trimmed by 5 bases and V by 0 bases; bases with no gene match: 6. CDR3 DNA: TGTGCCAGCAGTTACTCGATGGGACAGGGGGTCAACGAGCAGTACTTC. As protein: CASSYSMGQGVNEQYF.

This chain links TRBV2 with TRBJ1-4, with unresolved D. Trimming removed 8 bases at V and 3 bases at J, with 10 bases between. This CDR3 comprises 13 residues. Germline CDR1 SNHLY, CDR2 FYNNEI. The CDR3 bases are TGTGCCAGCGGGCTGGAGGCTAATGAAAAACTGTTTTTT. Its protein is CASGLEANEKLFF.

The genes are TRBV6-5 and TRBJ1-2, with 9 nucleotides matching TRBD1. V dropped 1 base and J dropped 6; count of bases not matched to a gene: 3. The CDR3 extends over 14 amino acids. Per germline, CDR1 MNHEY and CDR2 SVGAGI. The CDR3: CASSYWGQGDGYTF. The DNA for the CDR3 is TGTGCCAGCAGTTACTGGGGACAGGGCGATGGCTACACCTTC.

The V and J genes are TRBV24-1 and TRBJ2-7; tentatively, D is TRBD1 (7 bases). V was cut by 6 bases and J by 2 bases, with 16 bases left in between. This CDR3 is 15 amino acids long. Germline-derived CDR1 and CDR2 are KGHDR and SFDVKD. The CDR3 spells CATSNAGTATYEQYF. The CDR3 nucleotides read TGTGCCACCAGTAATGCGGGGACAGCTACCTACGAGCAGTACTTC.

CDR3 loop: CASRKVSSGTYEQYF. The DNA for the CDR3 is TGTGCCAGCAGAAAAGTCTCTTCTGGCACCTACGAGCAGTACTTC. This sequence joins TRBV6-5 and TRBJ2-7; D remains ambiguous. Germline loops: CDR1 MNHEY, CDR2 SVGAGI. Trimming removed 6 bases from V and 2 bases from J, with 17 bases in between. The CDR3 length is 15 residues.

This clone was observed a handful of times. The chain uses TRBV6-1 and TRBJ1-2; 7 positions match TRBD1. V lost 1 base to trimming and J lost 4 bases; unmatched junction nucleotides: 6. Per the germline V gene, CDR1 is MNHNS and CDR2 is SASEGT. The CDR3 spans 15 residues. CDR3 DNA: TGTGCCAGCAGTGAAGACAGGGGTCCCCTCTATGGCTACACCTTC. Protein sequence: CASSEDRGPLYGYTF.